Below, 8 T cell receptor beta chains from the same sample are listed, as sequenced in a study of response to subunit inactivated influenza vaccine. MiXCR was run by TCRdb on the RT-PCR reads, yielding one entry per CDR3 protein. The sample carries more than 550,000 distinct CDR3 sequences, 11% recorded once. The data were also submitted as part of a second study, on T cells expressing NK-cell markers. From that report: It was by 5'RACE template switching with UMIs that TCR beta cDNA was made.

The specimen comprised PBMCs from blood, sampled on the day of vaccination. The source of these receptors is a man aged 50-59 years who received an inactivated influenza vaccine.

The chain links TRBV6-1 to TRBJ1-3; the D is unclear. Germline V gene sequence: CDR1 MNHNS, CDR2 SASEGT. V lost 5 bases and J lost 0, with 14 bases in between. This CDR3 has 16 residues. CDR3 residues: CASSPASRASGNTIYF. The CDR3 DNA follows: TGTGCCAGCAGTCCCGCTAGCCGTGCCTCTGGAAACACCATATATTTT.

The CDR3 region has the DNA TGTGCCAGCAGTTTCTGGCTAGCCTACGAGCAGTACTTC. This codes for CASSFWLAYEQYF. The chain is built from TRBV12-3 or TRBV12-4 and TRBJ2-7, with D unresolved. Trimming pared 3 bases from V and 2 bases from J, leaving 8 bases between. CDR3 size: 13 residues.

This clonotype was counted only a few times. The J gene is TRBJ2-7, the V gene TRBV7-2; D might be TRBD2 (5 bases). Germline assignment: CDR1 SGHTA and CDR2 FQGNSA. V dropped 2 bases and J dropped 3 bases, with 14 bases sitting between them. The CDR3 covers 15 residues. CDR3 sequence (DNA): TGTGCCAGCAGCTTATTTTCGGGGATTGGCTACGAGCAGTACTTC. This gives the protein CASSLFSGIGYEQYF.

This chain connects TRBV5-1 to TRBJ2-5; TRBD2 matches at 13 bases. Trimming took 4 bases from V and 2 from J; bases not matched to a gene: 5. Germline values: CDR1 SGHRS, CDR2 YFSETQ. The length of the CDR3 is 16 residues. CDR3 in DNA: TGCGCCAGCAGCCTGCGACTAGCGGGGGGACAAGAGACCCAGTACTTC. Translated: CASSLRLAGGQETQYF.

This clonotype has only a few counts. The chain couples TRBV7-9 to TRBJ2-7; TRBD1 agrees at 8 bases. The trim removed 6 bases at V and 4 bases at J, leaving 8 bases unmatched. From germline, CDR1 is SEHNR and CDR2 FQNEAQ (reference sequence). The CDR3 is made up of 14 amino acids. The CDR3 DNA reads as TGTGCCAGCAGGGGTTCAGGGGGCGGATACGAGCAGTACTTC. Translated: CASRGSGGGYEQYF.

In its sample, this clonotype was seen a few times. The genes are TRBV6-2 or TRBV6-3 and TRBJ2-3, with D uncertain. V lost 10 bases to trimming and J lost 3 bases, with 14 bases between them. Germline CDR1 is MNHEY and CDR2 is SVGEGT. This CDR3 comprises 13 residues. The DNA of the CDR3 is TGTGCCACTACCCGCTTGGCAACAGATACGCAGTATTTT. Translation gives CATTRLATDTQYF.

The V and J genes are TRBV5-1 and TRBJ1-6; 10 bases align to TRBD1. The junction had 8 bases not matched to a gene; V was cut back by 4 bases and J by 10 bases. Germline CDR1 reads SGHRS; CDR2 reads YFSETQ. CDR3 length: 15 amino acids. CDR3 in amino acids: CASSPSGQGVSPLHF. The CDR3 coding sequence is TGCGCCAGCAGCCCGAGCGGACAGGGGGTATCACCCCTCCACTTT.

This clonotype was seen ten or more times. The V call is TRBV7-9, the J call TRBJ1-1; 9 positions agree with TRBD1. Germline lookup yields CDR1 SEHNR and CDR2 FQNEAQ (reference sequence). Germline trimming cut 4 bases from V and 4 bases from J; bases unmatched to any gene: 7. This CDR3 has 15 residues. CDR3 region: CASSWTLTGGTEAFF. Written as DNA, the CDR3 is TGTGCCAGCAGCTGGACACTGACAGGGGGCACTGAAGCTTTCTTT.